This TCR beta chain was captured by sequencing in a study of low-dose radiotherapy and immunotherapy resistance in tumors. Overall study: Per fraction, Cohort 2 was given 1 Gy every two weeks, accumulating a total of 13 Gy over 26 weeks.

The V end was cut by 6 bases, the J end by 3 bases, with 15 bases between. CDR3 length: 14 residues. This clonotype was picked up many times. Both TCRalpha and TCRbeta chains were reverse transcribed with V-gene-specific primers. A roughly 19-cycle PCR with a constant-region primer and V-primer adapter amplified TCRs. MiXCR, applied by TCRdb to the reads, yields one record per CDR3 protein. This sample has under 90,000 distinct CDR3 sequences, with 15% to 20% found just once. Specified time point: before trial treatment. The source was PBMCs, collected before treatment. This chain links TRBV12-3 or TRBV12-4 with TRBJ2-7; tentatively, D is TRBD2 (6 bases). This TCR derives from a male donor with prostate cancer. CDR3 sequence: CASRLDRGFYEQYF. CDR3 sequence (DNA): TGTGCCAGCAGATTGGACCGGGGGTTCTACGAGCAGTACTTC.